The clone carrying this T cell receptor beta chain was recorded at least ten times. Its matching antigen is unknown. The time point was: sample taken at primary tumor resection. The data originate from a study of spatial heterogeneity in lung cancer. TCRdb independently ran MiXCR on the 5' RACE reads; one entry per CDR3 protein. This sample carries 16,000 or so distinct CDR3 sequences, approximately 6.3% of them seen once, and the ten largest clones take 20%. Study outcomes and limitations: Tumor mutation count correlated with how many alpha and beta TCRs expanded intratumorally.

With 4 bases removed from V and 2 bases from J, the gap between germline ends came to 14 bases. The germline CDR1 and CDR2 sequences are SNHLY and FYNNEI. The CDR3 is 15 residues long. The sequenced sample was lung tumor tissue, obtained at surgery. The rearrangement uses TRBV2 and TRBJ2-5; D is ambiguous. This clonotype originated in a female donor with early-stage non-small cell lung cancer. CDR3: CASSGVGGMQETQYF. CDR3 DNA: TGTGCCAGCAGTGGTGTGGGCGGCATGCAAGAGACCCAGTACTTC.